The present T cell receptor beta chain was sequenced within a study of blood T cell repertoires in COVID-19 (dated by TCRdb to 2020 to 2021). Regarding the study in general: Collaborator samples came from the United States, Italy and Spain and covered acute and convalescent phases of COVID-19. Where available, HLA class I and class II types were obtained from metadata supplied by the sample provider rather than from assay-based typing. The prospective study material was composed of cDNA or gDNA derived from T cells, B-cell-depleted T cells, or PBMCs. Samples came from the ongoing ImmuneRACE study (first 160 participants) plus 1,254 subjects from 6 global collaborators. Sample metadata almost always included a de-identified subject ID, COVID-19 status, age in years and sex. The repertoires were released in a freely available public database meant as a resource for research on the immune response to SARS-CoV-2. The dataset comprised deeply sampled blood TCRbeta repertoires from subjects exposed to, actively infected with, or recovered from COVID-19. What the research found in general, with its limitations: How much clinical and demographic metadata was included differed by source and by participant, and the metadata was provided uncurated.

The collaborating institutions used their own protocols to collect whole blood in K2EDTA tubes. For TCRbeta analysis, collaborators shipped samples as frozen whole blood, isolated PBMCs, or DNA extracted from either of those sample types. In the germline V gene (reference sequence), CDR1 corresponds to SGHNT and CDR2 to YYREEE. Measured from the cysteine to the phenylalanine, the CDR3 is 16 residues long. The sequence is cut down to CDR3 DNA, 48 bases in frame from base 1. For this chain, trimming is 4 bases at the V end and 1 base at the J end, and the number of junction bases without a gene match is 8. On this clone: The clone's antigen remains unknown. Per-nucleotide qualities are absent, and no much larger clonotype sits a single base away.

The immunoSEQ Assay, a bias-controlled multiplex PCR, was used to amplify TCRbeta CDR3 regions from genomic DNA. The authors' pipeline ran thus. The number of nucleated cells in each sample was estimated by amplification of reference gene primers within the assay. Sequence reads were collapsed and filtered to measure the absolute abundance of every unique TCRbeta CDR3 rearrangement. For each sample, productive Simpson clonality was calculated as the square root of Simpson's diversity index across productive rearrangements. In its TCRdb copy, this immuneACCESS table keeps in-frame sequences only and misses some clones. Where compared with another copy, unresolved V genes explain less than half of these, and the others have no known cause. That table gives V, J and clone size, and the DNA gave D and trimming. The sample table contains roughly 34,000 clones; only one count was recorded for about nine tenths of them. In total, the top ten clones hold about 10% of the sample.

This TCR was sampled from a human donor with active COVID-19. The donor label of this sample is uncertain. Recombination linked TRBV5-4 to TRBJ2-1; a stretch of 7 junction bases matches TRBD2. Sequencing was done on a sample of peripheral blood. DNA sequence: TGTGCCAGCAGCATCGGAGGACTAGTGTCCTACAATGAGCAGTTCTTC. Its translation reads: CASSIGGLVSYNEQFF.